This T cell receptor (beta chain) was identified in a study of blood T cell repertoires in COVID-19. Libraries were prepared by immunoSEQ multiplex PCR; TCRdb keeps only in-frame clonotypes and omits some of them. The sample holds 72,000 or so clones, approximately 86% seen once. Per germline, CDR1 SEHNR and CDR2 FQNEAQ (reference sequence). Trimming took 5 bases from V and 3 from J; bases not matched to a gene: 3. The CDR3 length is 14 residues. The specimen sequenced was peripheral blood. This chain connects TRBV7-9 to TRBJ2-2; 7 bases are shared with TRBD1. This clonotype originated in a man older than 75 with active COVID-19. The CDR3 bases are TGTGCCAGCAGCCGACAGGGAGACACCGGGGAGCTGTTTTTT. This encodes CASSRQGDTGELFF.